The clone carrying this T cell receptor beta chain was found a few times. This sample is drawn from a study of blood T cells in healthy people across ages. With a J-beta primer mix and a sample-barcoded 5' primer, a second PCR ran about 7 to 12 cycles. From the 5' RACE reads, TCRdb called clonotypes with MiXCR, one entry per CDR3 protein. There are roughly 1,800,000 distinct CDR3 sequences in the sample; just under 50% occur only once, and roughly 2.1% lies in the top ten. The CDR3 is 16 residues long. In germline, CDR1 is SGHTA, CDR2 FQGNSA. The chain is built from TRBV7-2 and TRBJ2-4; 12 bases agree with TRBD2. The better agreement between TRBJ2-7 and the DNA end casts doubt on the J call. The sequenced sample was blood. The sequence was collected from a woman aged 40 to 50 in good health. CDR3 residues: CASSFPPSGGAVEQYF. The CDR3 DNA is TGTGCCAGCAGCTTCCCTCCTAGCGGGGGGGCGGTCGAGCAGTACTTC.